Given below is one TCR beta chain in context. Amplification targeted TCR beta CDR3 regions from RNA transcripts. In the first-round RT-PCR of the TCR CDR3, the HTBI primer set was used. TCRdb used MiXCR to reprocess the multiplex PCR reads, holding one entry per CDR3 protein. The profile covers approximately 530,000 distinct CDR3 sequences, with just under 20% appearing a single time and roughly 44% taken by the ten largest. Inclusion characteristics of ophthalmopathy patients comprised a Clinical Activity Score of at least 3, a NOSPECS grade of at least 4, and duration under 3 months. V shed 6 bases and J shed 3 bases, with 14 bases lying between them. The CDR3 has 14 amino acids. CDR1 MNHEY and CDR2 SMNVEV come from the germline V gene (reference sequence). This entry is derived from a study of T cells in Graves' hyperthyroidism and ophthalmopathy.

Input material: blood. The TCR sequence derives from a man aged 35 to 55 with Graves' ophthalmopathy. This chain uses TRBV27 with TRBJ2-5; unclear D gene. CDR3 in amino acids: CASRGWSAEETQYF. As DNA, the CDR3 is TGTGCCAGCAGGGGGTGGAGCGCCGAAGAGACCCAGTACTTC.